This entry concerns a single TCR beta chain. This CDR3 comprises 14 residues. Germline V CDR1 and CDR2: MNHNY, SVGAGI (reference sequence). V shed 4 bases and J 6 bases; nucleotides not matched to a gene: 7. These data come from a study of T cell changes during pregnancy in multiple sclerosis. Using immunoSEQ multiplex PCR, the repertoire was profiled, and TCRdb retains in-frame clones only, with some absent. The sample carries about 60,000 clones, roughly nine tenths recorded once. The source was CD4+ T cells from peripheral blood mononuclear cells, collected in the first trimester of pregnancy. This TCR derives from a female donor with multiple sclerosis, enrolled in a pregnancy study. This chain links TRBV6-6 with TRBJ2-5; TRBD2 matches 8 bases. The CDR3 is CASSFSGTRKTQYF. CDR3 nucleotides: TGTGCCAGCAGTTTCTCTGGGACTAGGAAGACCCAGTACTTC.